This TCR beta chain was captured in a study of beta chain features in type 1 diabetes. This clone was recorded a few times. The antigen is undetermined. Of the isolated RNA, all was reverse transcribed, and so the sequenced material was expressed TCRB transcripts. Only in-frame clones appear in the TCRdb table, and some are missing; sequencing was by immunoSEQ multiplex PCR. Among some 300,000 clones listed, approximately 8% were seen once. Overall study results and limits: PCR might pick shorter templates more often, in the same way for patients and controls.

Sequencing input: central memory CD4+ T cells from blood. The TCR sequence derives from a young woman in good health.

The CDR3 bases are TGTGCCAGCAGCAACTCCGGGACTAGTCCCGAGACCCAGTACTTC. It yields the protein CASSNSGTSPETQYF. V and J are TRBV7-3 and TRBJ2-5; TRBD2 agrees at 8 bases. Per germline, CDR1 SGHTA and CDR2 FQGTGA. CDR3 length: 15 residues. The trim removed 5 bases at V and 5 bases at J, leaving 10 bases unmatched.